Shown below are 9 T cell receptor beta chains from a single sample sequenced in a study of shared clonotypes between healthy human individuals. The table came from immunoSEQ multiplex PCR; TCRdb's copy has only in-frame clones and leaves some out. The sample records some 2.3 million clones, more than 85% being singletons. Sequenced: naive CD4+ T cells from PBMCs. Subset indicated: CD45RA+ positively selected. These receptors were taken from a man younger than 30 in good health. Some clones in this sample may be carry-over from other donors' samples.

Turning to this clone: The identical CDR3 is also encoded by other nucleotide sequences in the sample. V usage is TRBV28 and J usage is TRBJ2-7; D uncertain. V was shortened by 3 bases and J by 5 bases, with 8 bases between the two germline ends. CDR1 MDHEN and CDR2 SYDVKM come from the germline V gene. The CDR3 contains 12 residues. As DNA, the CDR3 is TGTGCCAGCAGTTTCTCTGGGGACGAGCAGTACTTC. This encodes CASSFSGDEQYF.

The J gene is TRBJ2-7, the V gene TRBV6-1; 9 bases line up with TRBD1. The CDR3 has 13 amino acids. Germline V gives CDR1 MNHNS, CDR2 SASEGT. Trimming cost V 5 bases and J 5 bases; bases outside gene matches: 4. The CDR3 region has the DNA TGTGCCAGCAGTTTGCGGACAGGGGACGAGCAGTACTTC. It translates to CASSLRTGDEQYF.

The count of this clone is one. The V call is TRBV6-6, the J call TRBJ2-1; TRBD2 matches at 7 bases. CDR1 is MNHNY, CDR2 SVGAGI, per germline (reference sequence). CDR3 length: 16 amino acids. The J segment lost 5 bases and the V segment lost 4 bases, leaving 11 bases of the junction unmatched. In DNA form, the CDR3 reads TGTGCCAGCAGTTCCACCCCACTAGCGCAACACAATGAGCAGTTCTTC. Amino acids: CASSSTPLAQHNEQFF.

V usage is TRBV19 and J usage is TRBJ1-2; no reliable D call. The germline V and J ends were trimmed by 4 bases and 4 bases, with 4 bases remaining between them. CDR3 length: 11 residues. Germline CDR1 LNHDA, CDR2 SQIVND (reference sequence). This CDR3 is CASSTLYGYTF. CDR3 sequence (DNA): TGTGCCAGTAGTACCCTCTATGGCTACACCTTC.

This clone was recorded only once. CDR3 sequence: CASISPPGYGYTF. The CDR3 DNA follows: TGTGCCAGTATTTCCCCCCCTGGCTATGGCTACACCTTC. The chain employs TRBV19 and TRBJ1-2, with unresolved D. The CDR3 sequence is 13 residues long. CDR1 is LNHDA, CDR2 SQIVND, per germline (reference sequence). The germline V and J ends were trimmed by 7 bases and 4 bases, with 13 bases remaining between them.

The chain recombines TRBV28 with TRBJ1-1, with 7 bases fitting TRBD1. Germline values: CDR1 MDHEN, CDR2 SYDVKM. The CDR3 is 14 residues long. The ends lost 10 bases at V and 5 bases at J; junction bases unmatched: 13. In DNA form, the CDR3 reads TGTGCCACCCGAGGGGGCTGGGGGTGGACTGAAGCTTTCTTT. Protein sequence: CATRGGWGWTEAFF.

The chain is built from TRBV18 and TRBJ2-7; 11 nucleotides agree with TRBD2. The CDR3 consists of 14 residues. V lost 0 bases, J lost 12 bases, and 7 bases stayed unmatched. Germline V gene sequence: CDR1 KGHSH, CDR2 LQKENI. This CDR3 reads CASSPPTLAGGTYF. The CDR3 nucleotides read TGTGCCAGCTCACCACCTACCCTAGCGGGAGGTACGTACTTC. Full variable domain (missing parts from reference TRBV18 and TRBJ2-7): NAGVMQNPRHLVRRRGQEARLRCSPMKGHSHVYWYRQLPEEGLKFMVYLQKENIIDESGMPKERFSAEFPKEGPSILRIQQVVRGDSAAYFCASSPPTLAGGTYFGPGTRLTVT.

The rearrangement links TRBV5-4 to TRBJ2-3; D is uncertain. Trimming removed 10 bases at V and 0 bases at J, with 12 bases between. The CDR3 spans 13 residues. CDR1 and CDR2 from the germline V gene are SGHNT and YYREEE (reference sequence). CDR3 DNA sequence: TGTGCCCACACAAGCCCTAGCACAGATACGCAGTATTTT. Its protein product is CAHTSPSTDTQYF.

The chain links TRBV2 to TRBJ1-1; D remains unclear. This CDR3 region has 12 residues. The V gene's germline CDR1 is SNHLY and CDR2 FYNNEI. V lost 9 bases, J lost 4 bases, and 12 bases lay in between. CDR3 in DNA: TGTGCCAGGCGGGAGGGAGGCACTGAAGCTTTCTTT. Translating it yields CARREGGTEAFF.